The 19 T cell receptor beta chains reported below all come from one sample, sequenced in a study of blood T cells in healthy people across ages. The authors ran a second PCR of 7 to 11 cycles using a sample-barcoded 5' primer and a J-beta primer mix. TCRdb re-analysed the 5' RACE reads in MiXCR, keeping a single row per CDR3 protein. The repertoire holds under 2 million distinct CDR3 sequences, with roughly 32% as singletons. Source material: blood. These receptors were collected from a woman aged 25-40 years in good health.

In this sample, this clonotype turned up a few times. At one end the junction does not follow the germline gene, possibly because of a read error. This chain uses TRBV20-1 with TRBJ2-7, with D possibly being TRBD1 (5 bases). Per germline, CDR1 DFQATT and CDR2 SNEGSKA (reference sequence). The CDR3 is 14 residues long. In DNA, the CDR3 is TGCAGTGCTAGAGATTTGGCAGGGCCCTATGAGCAGTACTTC. Translated, it gives CSARDLAGPYEQYF.

This clonotype was seen more than once but under ten times. Here the CDR3 DNA reads TGTGCCAGCAGCTTAGGAGCAGGGATTCGGGGTGGCTACACCTTC. Its translation is CASSLGAGIRGGYTF. The chain carries TRBV13 and TRBJ1-2; weak D call: TRBD1 (5 bases). The V gene's germline CDR1 is PRHDT and CDR2 FYEKMQ (reference sequence). Deletions cut 0 bases from V and 7 bases from J, with 15 bases between. The CDR3 totals 15 residues.

The chain combines TRBV4-1 with TRBJ2-1, with 8 positions matching TRBD2. There are 16 residues in the CDR3. The V gene end was trimmed by 3 bases and the J gene end by 6 bases; junction bases not matched to a gene: 10. CDR1 is MGHRA and CDR2 is YSYEKL in the germline V gene. CDR3 bases: TGCGCCAGCAGCCACCCGGTGCGGGAGGCGGGCAATGAGCAGTTCTTC. Translated, it gives CASSHPVREAGNEQFF.

The chain employs TRBV28 and TRBJ1-2; tentatively, D is TRBD1 (5 bases). This CDR3 region has 16 residues. Germline-derived CDR1 and CDR2 are MDHEN and SYDVKM. V lost 7 bases to trimming and J lost 7 bases, with 25 bases between them. Here the CDR3 DNA reads TGTGCCAGCATCCCCTCCTTGGGGCTCCCGGGTGGTGGCTACACCTTC. Protein: CASIPSLGLPGGGYTF.

Ten or more counts support this clonotype. Here the CDR3 DNA reads TGTGCCAGCAGTTACGCAGGGGGCGGCACAGATACGCAGTATTTT. It is translated as CASSYAGGGTDTQYF. V is TRBV6-5 and J is TRBJ2-3, with 8 bases fitting TRBD1. Unmatched junction bases numbered 2, after V lost 2 bases and J lost 1 base. The CDR3 is made up of 15 amino acids. In germline, CDR1 is MNHEY, CDR2 SVGAGI.

The V and J genes are TRBV10-3 and TRBJ1-5, with D perhaps TRBD1 (6 bases). The CDR3 is 12 amino acids. Trimming pared 6 bases from V and 4 bases from J, leaving 7 bases between. The germline V gene encodes CDR1 ENHRY and CDR2 SYGVKD. The CDR3 DNA reads TGTGCCATCAGCCAGGGGAATCAGCCCCAGCATTTT. It codes for CAISQGNQPQHF.

The chain uses TRBV27 and TRBJ2-1, with D tentatively TRBD1 (6 bases). The CDR3 extends over 14 amino acids. Looked up from germline, CDR1 is MNHEY and CDR2 is SMNVEV (reference sequence). With 6 bases removed from V and 8 bases from J, the gap between germline ends came to 17 bases. CDR3 loop: CASRDSAAWHEQFF. Here the CDR3 DNA reads TGTGCCAGCAGGGACAGTGCTGCCTGGCATGAGCAGTTCTTC.

In this sample, this clonotype turned up a few times. The V and J genes are TRBV24-1 and TRBJ1-1; D not certain. V was clipped by 3 bases and J by 7 bases, with 8 bases between them. CDR3 length: 12 residues. Germline V gene lookup returns CDR1 KGHDR and CDR2 SFDVKD. Written as DNA, the CDR3 is TGTGCCACCAGTGATGGAATCGTTGAAGCTTTCTTT. As protein: CATSDGIVEAFF.

About this clonotype: A read error is possible here, since a much larger clone lies one base away. The genes are TRBV10-3 and TRBJ2-7; D is unclear. V lost 4 bases to trimming and J lost 2 bases, with 9 bases between them. Germline CDR1 and CDR2: ENHRY and SYGVKD. The CDR3 sequence is 13 residues long. The CDR3 region is CAISGSAAYEQYF. The CDR3 nucleotides are TGTGCCATCAGTGGGTCGGCGGCCTACGAGCAGTACTTC.

The CDR3 protein is CSARDRSRPEVRETQYF. CDR3 DNA sequence: TGCAGTGCTAGGGATAGGTCCCGCCCCGAAGTACGAGAGACCCAGTACTTC. J is TRBJ2-5 and V is TRBV20-1; D not resolved. CDR3 length: 17 residues. V lost 3 bases to trimming and J lost 4 bases, with 24 bases between them. CDR1 and CDR2 (germline): DFQATT, SNEGSKA (reference sequence).

This chain uses TRBV5-1 with TRBJ1-1, with D unclear. The CDR3 runs to 13 residues. Germline V gene sequence: CDR1 SGHRS, CDR2 YFSETQ. Trimming stripped 1 base from V and 4 bases from J, with 8 bases between. DNA for the CDR3: TGCGCCAGCAGCTTGCAACAGACCACTGAAGCTTTCTTT. Its protein product is CASSLQQTTEAFF.

The chain joins TRBV20-1 to TRBJ1-1; D may be TRBD1 (5 bases). Trimming stripped 6 bases from V and 0 bases from J, with 14 bases between. CDR1 and CDR2 (germline): DFQATT, SNEGSKA (reference sequence). The CDR3 is made up of 14 amino acids. CDR3 region: CSASRGHMNTEAFF. The CDR3 nucleotides read TGCAGTGCAAGCAGAGGACACATGAACACTGAAGCTTTCTTT.

This clonotype was observed at least ten times. This chain uses TRBV20-1 with TRBJ2-3; 10 bases are a match to TRBD2. The CDR3 is 14 residues long. Germline CDR1 reads DFQATT; CDR2 reads SNEGSKA (reference sequence). With V trimmed by 6 bases and J by 3 bases, 6 bases remained unmatched. CDR3 protein: CSAALAGATDTQYF. The CDR3 bases are TGCAGTGCGGCTCTAGCGGGAGCAACAGATACGCAGTATTTT.

This chain's CDR3 is CASSLGKTETQYF. In DNA form, the CDR3 reads TGTGCCAGCAGCTTAGGGAAAACGGAGACCCAGTACTTC. The genes are TRBV7-9 and TRBJ2-5; D is uncertain. Per germline, CDR1 SEHNR and CDR2 FQNEAQ (reference sequence). The CDR3 is 13 residues long. Trimming stripped 1 base from V and 5 bases from J, with 8 bases between.

This clonotype was observed a few times. This chain connects TRBV7-9 to TRBJ2-3; the match to TRBD2 covers 11 bases. Germline trimming cut 5 bases from V and 2 bases from J; bases unmatched to any gene: 12. Per the germline V gene, CDR1 is SEHNR and CDR2 is FQNEAQ (reference sequence). The CDR3 spans 18 residues. The CDR3 region is CASSPSNPLAGDTDTQYF. CDR3 bases: TGTGCCAGCAGCCCCTCTAATCCACTAGCGGGGGACACAGATACGCAGTATTTT. Complete variable domain (other parts from reference TRBV7-9 and TRBJ2-3): DTGVSQNPRHKITKRGQNVTFRCDPISEHNRLYWYRQTLGQGPEFLTYFQNEAQLEKSRLLSDRFSAERPKGSFSTLEIQRTEQGDSAMYLCASSPSNPLAGDTDTQYFGPGTRLTVL.

The chain has TRBV4-1 and TRBJ1-5; D gene unclear. CDR1 and CDR2 (germline): MGHRA, YSYEKL. The CDR3 is 20 residues long. V shed 0 bases and J shed 0 bases, with 21 bases lying between them. The chain's CDR3 is CASSQDRAKDRHFSNQPQHF. CDR3 bases: TGCGCCAGCAGCCAAGATAGAGCGAAAGACCGCCATTTTAGCAATCAGCCCCAGCATTTT.

The chain has TRBV28 and TRBJ1-1; D perhaps matches TRBD1 (6 bases). The germline V gene encodes CDR1 MDHEN and CDR2 SYDVKM. The CDR3 runs 14 residues. V was clipped by 8 bases and J by 5 bases, with 18 bases between them. CDR3 coding DNA: TGTGCCAGCCAACCCCAGGGGATGTGGACTGAAGCTTTCTTT. Encoded protein: CASQPQGMWTEAFF.

This clonotype was detected only once. The V gene is TRBV1, the J gene TRBJ1-5. TRBV1 is reported as a pseudogene. The CDR3 is 15 amino acids. CDR3 DNA: TGCACCAGCAGACGACGGGAGATTCTTAATCAGCCCCAGCATTTT. Residues: CTSRRREILNQPQHF.

The chain combines TRBV28 with TRBJ2-7; 7 bases are a match to TRBD2. The germline gives CDR1 MDHEN, CDR2 SYDVKM. V gave up 1 base and J gave up 4 bases; unmatched junction bases: 7. This CDR3 spans 15 amino acids. The CDR3 spells CASSLSPSGLYEQYF. The CDR3 region has the DNA TGTGCCAGCAGTTTATCGCCTAGCGGACTTTACGAGCAGTACTTC.